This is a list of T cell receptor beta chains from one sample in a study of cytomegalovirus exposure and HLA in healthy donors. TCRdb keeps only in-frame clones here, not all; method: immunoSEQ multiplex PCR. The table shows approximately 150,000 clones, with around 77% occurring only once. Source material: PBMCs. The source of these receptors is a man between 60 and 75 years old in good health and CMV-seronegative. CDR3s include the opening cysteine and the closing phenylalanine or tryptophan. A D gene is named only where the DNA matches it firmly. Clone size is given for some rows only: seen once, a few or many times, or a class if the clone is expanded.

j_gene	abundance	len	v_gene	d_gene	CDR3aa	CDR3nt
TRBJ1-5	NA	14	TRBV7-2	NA	CASSADSSNQPQHF	TGTGCCAGCAGCGCCGACTCCAGCAATCAGCCCCAGCATTTT
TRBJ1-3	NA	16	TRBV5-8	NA	CASSSRSQGSGNTIYF	TGTGCCAGCAGTTCCCGATCACAGGGCTCTGGAAACACCATATATTTT
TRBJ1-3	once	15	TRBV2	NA	CASSEYGSSWDTIYF	TGTGCCAGCAGTGAATACGGGTCATCCTGGGACACCATATATTTT
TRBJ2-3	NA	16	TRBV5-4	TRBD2	CASSARTSGVGDTQYF	TGTGCCAGCAGCGCCCGGACTAGCGGGGTGGGAGATACGCAGTATTTT
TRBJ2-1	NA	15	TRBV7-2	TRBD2	CASSFRSGINNEQFF	TGTGCCAGCAGTTTCCGAAGCGGGATTAATAATGAGCAGTTCTTC
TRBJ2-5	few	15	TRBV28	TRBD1	CASSPADRPQETQYF	TGTGCCAGCAGTCCCGCGGACAGGCCCCAAGAGACCCAGTACTTC
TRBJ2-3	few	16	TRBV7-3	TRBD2	CASSSGLAASTDTQYF	TGTGCCAGCAGCTCGGGACTAGCGGCTAGCACAGATACGCAGTATTTT
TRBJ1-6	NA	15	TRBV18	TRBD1	CASLSSGTGESPLHF	TGTGCCAGCTTATCCTCCGGGACAGGGGAGTCACCCCTCCACTTT
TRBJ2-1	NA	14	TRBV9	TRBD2	CASSISGSYNEQFF	TGTGCCAGCAGCATTAGCGGGTCCTACAATGAGCAGTTCTTC
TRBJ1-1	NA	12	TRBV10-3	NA	CAIAADSTEAFF	TGTGCCATCGCCGCTGACAGTACTGAAGCTTTCTTT
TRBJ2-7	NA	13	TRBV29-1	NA	CSVEGRGLYEQYF	TGCAGCGTTGAGGGACGGGGACTCTACGAGCAGTACTTC
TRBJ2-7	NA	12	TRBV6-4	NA	CASRDINYEQYF	TGTGCCAGCAGGGACATAAACTACGAGCAGTACTTC
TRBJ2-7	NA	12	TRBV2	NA	CASSREPGEQYF	TGTGCCAGCAGTCGGGAACCTGGGGAGCAGTACTTC
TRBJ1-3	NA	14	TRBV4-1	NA	CASSQDTQSLAIYF	TGCGCCAGCAGCCAAGATACACAGAGTTTGGCCATATATTTT
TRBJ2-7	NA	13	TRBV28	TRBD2	CASLGTAGEGQYF	TGTGCCAGCTTAGGTACGGCCGGGGAGGGGCAGTACTTC
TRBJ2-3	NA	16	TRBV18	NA	CASSLDSGASSDGQYF	TGTGCCAGCTCACTAGATAGCGGTGCTTCCTCCGATGGGCAGTATTTT